This TCR beta chain comes out of a study of cytomegalovirus exposure and HLA in healthy donors. Turning to the study itself: Tens of millions of unique TCRs from HLA-typed donors were held in an early release of data. Study-level results: Across donors, presence/absence analyses took sequencing depth to be roughly uniform.

Both 60 Vbeta primers and 13 Jbeta primers went into the PCR. Only in-frame clones appear in the TCRdb table, and some are missing; sequencing was by immunoSEQ multiplex PCR. This table holds about 160,000 clones, roughly 76% found once. Germline V gene sequence: CDR1 MNHEY, CDR2 SMNVEV (reference sequence). Unmatched junction bases numbered 16, after V lost 3 bases and J lost 6 bases. This CDR3 is built from 17 residues. A word on this clone: Its antigen remains unknown.

The sequencing sample was made of PBMCs. This TCR came from a woman aged 45 to 65 in good health and CMV-seronegative. The chain combines TRBV27 with TRBJ2-7, with TRBD2 matching over 8 bases. The chain's CDR3 is CASSFIPLSGSMREQYF. The CDR3 coding sequence is TGTGCCAGCAGTTTTATCCCCTTGAGCGGGAGTATGCGCGAGCAGTACTTC.